This TCR beta chain is drawn from a study of shared clonotypes between healthy human individuals. Study overall: Plates per donor: three CD4 naive, three CD4 memory, two CD8 naive, one CD8 memory.

Study-wide findings and caveats: The study drew on few donors, limiting represented genetic and exposure-history diversity.

Concerning this clone: What it binds is not known.

In the original processing: ImmunoSEQ junction-only sequences lacked quality scores, so their filtering differed. Only in-frame clones appear in the TCRdb table, and some are missing; sequencing was by immunoSEQ multiplex PCR. D and trimming come from the DNA, and the V and J calls and clone size come from that table. Among some 2 million clones listed, roughly 95% were seen once. Splitting the CD4+ cells yielded a CD45RA+ naive subset and a CD45RA-negative memory subset. The CDR3 covers 13 residues. Germline assignment: CDR1 KGHSH and CDR2 LQKENI. The V gene lost 3 bases and the J gene lost 9 bases, with 12 bases spanning the gap.

V usage is TRBV18 and J usage is TRBJ2-1, with no clear D. The sequenced sample was naive CD4+ T cells sorted from blood. Subset described: CD45RA+ positively selected. The receptor comes from a man between 18 and 29 years old in good health. The CDR3 nucleotides are TGTGCCAGCTCACCCTCGACTGAGCTTGAGCAGTTCTTC. This encodes CASSPSTELEQFF.